A selection of T cell receptor beta chains follows, all from one sample in a study of blood T cell repertoires in COVID-19. TCRdb's table, derived via immunoSEQ multiplex PCR, lists solely in-frame clones and lacks some. Here the sample spans some 45,000 clones, over 70% being singletons. Sequenced input: peripheral blood. All receptors come from an older woman with acute or convalescent COVID-19. The CDR3 runs from the conserved cysteine through the conserved F or W. The D gene is left open where the match is weak. The size field is filled for only some rows; it gives once, few, many or a size class.

clone_size	j_call	cdr3_length	d_call	v_call	cdr3_aa	cdr3_nt
NA	TRBJ2-3	14	NA	TRBV5-1	CASSFETTTDTQYF	TGCGCCAGCAGCTTCGAGACTACCACAGATACGCAGTATTTT
NA	TRBJ2-7	13	TRBD1	TRBV12-5	CASGFGQGNEQYF	TGTGCTAGTGGTTTCGGACAGGGGAACGAGCAGTACTTC
NA	TRBJ2-3	14	NA	TRBV21-1	CASSRGLERDTQYF	TGTGCCAGCAGCCGCGGGCTAGAGAGAGATACGCAGTATTTT
NA	TRBJ2-7	14	TRBD2	TRBV6-1	CASSEASGSYEQYF	TGTGCCAGCAGTGAGGCTAGCGGCTCCTACGAGCAGTACTTC
NA	TRBJ2-7	13	NA	TRBV24-1	CATSDGGSVEQYF	TGTGCCACCAGTGATGGAGGCTCGGTGGAGCAGTACTTC
once	TRBJ2-2	14	TRBD1	TRBV6-5	CASSLDRGTGELFF	TGTGCCAGCAGTTTAGACAGGGGGACCGGGGAGCTGTTTTTT
NA	TRBJ1-5	15	TRBD1	TRBV7-9	CASSLGDRGNQPQHF	TGTGCCAGCAGCTTAGGGGACAGGGGCAATCAGCCCCAGCATTTT
NA	TRBJ1-1	13	NA	TRBV12-3/TRBV12-4	CASSPGQNTEAFF	TGTGCCAGCAGTCCGGGACAGAACACTGAAGCTTTCTTT
NA	TRBJ1-1	13	NA	TRBV6-4	CATRQGFDTEAFF	TGTGCCACCCGCCAGGGTTTCGACACTGAAGCTTTCTTT
NA	TRBJ2-7	15	TRBD1	TRBV7-2	CASSPWTGEVYEQYF	TGTGCCAGCAGCCCCTGGACAGGAGAAGTTTACGAGCAGTACTTC
NA	TRBJ1-3	16	TRBD1	TRBV5-6	CASSSTGLKSGNTIYF	TGTGCCAGCAGCTCGACAGGGTTAAAGTCCGGAAACACCATATATTTT
NA	TRBJ1-1	15	NA	TRBV5-1	CASSLGGRGRTEAFF	TGCGCCAGCAGCTTGGGCGGGCGGGGTCGGACTGAAGCTTTCTTT
NA	TRBJ2-3	18	NA	TRBV15	CATSSSILDRFSTDTQYF	TGTGCCACCAGCAGTTCTATCCTCGACAGATTCAGCACAGATACGCAGTATTTT
NA	TRBJ2-5	16	TRBD2	TRBV2	CASKLVRAGNQETQYF	TGTGCCAGCAAACTGGTCCGAGCGGGAAACCAAGAGACCCAGTACTTC
once	TRBJ2-7	14	NA	TRBV19	CASSTRQNSYEQYF	TGTGCCAGTAGTACGCGACAGAATTCCTACGAGCAGTACTTC
once	TRBJ1-6	15	NA	TRBV5-6	CASRYIRDSFSPLHF	TGTGCCAGCAGATATATACGGGACTCCTTTTCACCCCTCCACTTT
NA	TRBJ1-1	15	NA	TRBV7-2	CASSPIGGERTEAFF	TGTGCCAGCAGCCCTATTGGAGGGGAGAGGACTGAAGCTTTCTTT
NA	TRBJ2-1	14	TRBD1	TRBV18	CASSMDRGGNEQFF	TGTGCCAGCTCAATGGACAGGGGGGGAAATGAGCAGTTCTTC
few	TRBJ1-4	16	TRBD1	TRBV5-1	CASSPGQVTTNEKLFF	TGCGCCAGCAGCCCGGGACAGGTGACAACTAATGAAAAACTGTTTTTT
once	TRBJ1-2	13	NA	TRBV11-2	CASSLDRTDGYTF	TGTGCCAGCAGCTTAGATCGGACAGACGGCTACACCTTC
NA	TRBJ2-7	13	NA	TRBV3-1/TRBV3-2	CASSQYRDYEQYF	TGTGCCAGCAGCCAGTACAGGGACTACGAGCAGTACTTC
NA	TRBJ1-6	16	TRBD1	TRBV6-6	CASSPRGTGTNSPLHF	TGTGCCAGCAGTCCCCGCGGGACAGGGACTAATTCACCCCTCCACTTT
NA	TRBJ2-3	15	TRBD1	TRBV7-9	CASSRSGTVADTQYF	TGTGCCAGCAGCCGGTCCGGGACAGTAGCAGATACGCAGTATTTT
NA	TRBJ2-7	14	NA	TRBV6-5	CASSPNIDTYEQYF	TGTGCCAGCAGTCCTAATATAGACACCTACGAGCAGTACTTC
once	TRBJ2-5	14	NA	TRBV2	CASSEAGGRETQYF	TGTGCCAGCAGTGAAGCTGGGGGGAGAGAGACCCAGTACTTC
NA	TRBJ2-2	12	TRBD2	TRBV2	CASSVLAVELFF	TGTGCCAGCAGTGTACTAGCGGTGGAGCTGTTTTTT
NA	TRBJ2-3	14	NA	TRBV5-1	CASSLAEESGEQYF	TGCGCCAGCAGCTTGGCCGAGGAGTCAGGGGAGCAGTATTTT
NA	TRBJ2-5	14	TRBD2	TRBV7-9	CASSPLAGVETQYF	TGTGCCAGCAGCCCCCTAGCGGGGGTTGAGACCCAGTACTTC
NA	TRBJ2-7	13	TRBD1	TRBV2	CASRDSPVGEQYF	TGTGCCAGCCGGGACAGCCCGGTGGGGGAGCAGTACTTC
once	TRBJ2-4	13	NA	TRBV6-5	CASSYSSRGIQYF	TGTGCCAGCAGTTACTCGAGTCGGGGCATTCAGTACTTC
NA	TRBJ2-5	13	NA	TRBV7-9	CASSLVPEETQYF	TGTGCCAGCAGCTTAGTACCAGAAGAGACCCAGTACTTC
NA	TRBJ2-2	14	TRBD2	TRBV13	CASRARGDTGELFF	TGTGCCAGCAGGGCCCGGGGGGACACCGGGGAGCTGTTTTTT
NA	TRBJ1-1	12	TRBD1	TRBV29-1	CSVHTQGTEAFF	TGCAGCGTCCACACACAGGGGACTGAAGCTTTCTTT
once	TRBJ1-5	15	NA	TRBV4-3	CASSQDGTTDQPQHF	TGCGCCAGCAGCCAAGATGGGACAACCGACCAGCCCCAGCATTTT
NA	TRBJ2-2	14	NA	TRBV19	CASTGQWDTGELFF	TGTGCCAGTACAGGGCAATGGGACACCGGGGAGCTGTTTTTT
NA	TRBJ1-1	14	NA	TRBV10-1	CASSESGPLGEAFF	TGCGCCAGCAGTGAGTCGGGGCCATTGGGTGAAGCTTTCTTT
NA	TRBJ2-5	13	NA	TRBV6-5	CASTSPGRETQYF	TGTGCCAGCACCTCCCCGGGGAGAGAGACCCAGTACTTC
NA	TRBJ2-1	15	NA	TRBV14	CASTQSRRGGTEQFF	TGTGCCAGCACCCAAAGCCGTAGGGGAGGCACTGAGCAGTTCTTC
NA	TRBJ1-4	15	TRBD1	TRBV30	CAWSPRGRPNEKLFF	TGTGCCTGGAGTCCCAGGGGGCGCCCTAATGAAAAACTGTTTTTT
NA	TRBJ1-1	15	NA	TRBV4-1	CASSQITRGNTEAFF	TGCGCCAGCAGCCAAATTACCAGGGGGAACACTGAAGCTTTCTTT
NA	TRBJ2-1	16	TRBD1	TRBV6-6	CASSHSTGGSGNEQFF	TGTGCCAGCAGTCACTCCACAGGGGGATCGGGCAATGAGCAGTTCTTC
NA	TRBJ1-5	16	TRBD1	TRBV7-9	CASSRGQGNSNQPQHF	TGTGCCAGCAGCAGGGGACAGGGCAATAGCAATCAGCCCCAGCATTTT
NA	TRBJ1-2	13	TRBD1	TRBV29-1	CSVTDRGPGGYTF	TGCAGCGTGACCGACAGGGGGCCCGGTGGCTACACCTTC
NA	TRBJ1-2	16	NA	TRBV6-5	CASSYRSDSPNYGYTF	TGTGCCAGCAGTTACCGGTCAGACAGTCCCAACTATGGCTACACCTTC
NA	TRBJ1-3	17	NA	TRBV4-1	CASSQAGNYLSGNTIYF	TGCGCCAGCAGCCAGGCCGGGAATTACCTCTCTGGAAACACCATATATTTT
NA	TRBJ2-1	16	TRBD2	TRBV11-3	CASSMGLAGGINEQFF	TGTGCCAGCAGCATGGGACTAGCGGGGGGAATCAATGAGCAGTTCTTC